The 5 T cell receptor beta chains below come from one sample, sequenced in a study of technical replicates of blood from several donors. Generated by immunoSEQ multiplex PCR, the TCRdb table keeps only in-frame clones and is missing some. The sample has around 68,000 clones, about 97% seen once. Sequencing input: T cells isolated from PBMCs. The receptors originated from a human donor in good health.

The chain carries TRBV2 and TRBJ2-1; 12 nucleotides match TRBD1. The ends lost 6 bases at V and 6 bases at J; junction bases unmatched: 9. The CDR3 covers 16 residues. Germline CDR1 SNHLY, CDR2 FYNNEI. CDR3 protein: CASSAFPGQGANEQFF. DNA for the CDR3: TGTGCCAGCAGCGCTTTCCCGGGACAGGGGGCCAATGAGCAGTTCTTC.

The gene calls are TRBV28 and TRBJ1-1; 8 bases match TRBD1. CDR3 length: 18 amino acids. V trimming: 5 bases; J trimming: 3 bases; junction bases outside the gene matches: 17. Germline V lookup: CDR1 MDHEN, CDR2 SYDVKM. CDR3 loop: CASSIYRGRFDSHTEAFF. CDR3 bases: TGTGCCAGCAGTATTTACAGGGGGAGGTTCGATTCGCACACTGAAGCTTTCTTT.

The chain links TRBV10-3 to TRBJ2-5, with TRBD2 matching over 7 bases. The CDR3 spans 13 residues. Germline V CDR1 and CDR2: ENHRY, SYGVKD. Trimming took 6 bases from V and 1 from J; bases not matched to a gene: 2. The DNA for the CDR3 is TGTGCCATCAGGGCTAGCGGCCAAGAGACCCAGTACTTC. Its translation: CAIRASGQETQYF.

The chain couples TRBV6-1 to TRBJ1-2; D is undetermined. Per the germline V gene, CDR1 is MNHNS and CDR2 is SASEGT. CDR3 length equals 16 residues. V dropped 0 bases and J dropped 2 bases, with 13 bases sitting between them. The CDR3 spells CASSEALFRRNYGYTF. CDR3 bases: TGTGCCAGCAGTGAAGCGCTTTTCAGGAGGAACTATGGCTACACCTTC.

CDR3 DNA sequence: TGCGCCAGCAAGGCGGGGTATTTGGATACGCAGTATTTT. Encoded protein: CASKAGYLDTQYF. The chain has TRBV10-1 and TRBJ2-3, with a weak D call TRBD2 (6 bases). V lost 7 bases to trimming and J lost 6 bases, with 14 bases between them. Per germline, CDR1 WNHNN and CDR2 SYGVQD (reference sequence). This CDR3 spans 13 amino acids.